This T cell receptor (beta chain) was sequenced for a study of cytomegalovirus exposure and HLA in healthy donors. Whole-study findings and limits: Researchers left out some V segments, among them TRBV6-2 and TRBV6-3, as indistinguishable.

A note on this clone: Its antigen is as yet unknown.

The CDR3 spans 14 residues. J gave up 0 bases and V 3 bases, and 3 bases lay outside the gene matches. Germline-derived CDR1 and CDR2 are GTSNPN and SVGIG (reference sequence). A multiplex PCR was run with 60 Vbeta primers and 13 Jbeta primers. The method was immunoSEQ multiplex PCR; TCRdb's version includes in-frame clones alone and lacks a portion of them. The sample yields about 31,000 clones, around nine tenths seen once. The TCR comes from a boy younger than 18 in good health and CMV-seronegative. The V and J genes are TRBV30 and TRBJ2-5, with 8 bases that match TRBD2. The sample consisted of PBMCs. The CDR3 region is CAWRGLGYQETQYF. In DNA form, the CDR3 reads TGTGCCTGGAGGGGACTAGGGTACCAAGAGACCCAGTACTTC. Supplemented by reference TRBV30 and TRBJ2-5, the full variable domain reads SQTIHQWPATLVQPVGSPLSLECTVEGTSNPNLYWYRQAAGRGLQLLFYSVGIGQISSEVPQNLSASRPQDRQFILSSKKLLLSDSGFYLCAWRGLGYQETQYFGPGTRLLVL.